This entry lists 5 T cell receptor beta chains sequenced from one sample in a study of blood T cell repertoires in COVID-19. Data came from immunoSEQ multiplex PCR; TCRdb stores just in-frame clones and leaves some out. Of about 54,000 clones in the sample, roughly 79% were seen once. Input material: peripheral blood. All receptors derive from a woman aged 55-70 years with acute or convalescent COVID-19.

In regard to this clone: The junction departs from the called germline gene at one end, perhaps through a read error. This sequence joins TRBV7-7 and TRBJ2-1, with D possibly TRBD2 on 6 matching bases. The CDR3 is made up of 13 amino acids. CDR1 and CDR2 (germline): SSHAT, FNYEAQ (reference sequence). DNA of the CDR3: TGTGCTAGCAGCTCCCTACTAGCCAGTGAGCAGTTCTTC. It specifies CASSSLLASEQFF.

The chain joins TRBV11-2 to TRBJ2-1; 10 bases match TRBD2. The J segment lost 0 bases and the V segment lost 3 bases, leaving 2 bases of the junction unmatched. This CDR3 is 16 amino acids long. The germline CDR1 and CDR2 sequences are SGHAT and FQNNGV. The CDR3: CASSFLAGGSYNEQFF. In DNA, the CDR3 is TGTGCCAGCAGCTTTTTAGCGGGGGGCTCCTACAATGAGCAGTTCTTC.

This sequence joins TRBV19 and TRBJ1-2; TRBD1 aligns across 9 bases. The V segment lost 7 bases and the J segment 8 bases; nucleotides outside the gene matches: 11. The CDR3 loop spans 14 amino acids. The germline V gene encodes CDR1 LNHDA and CDR2 SQIVND (reference sequence). The CDR3 DNA is TGTGCCAGTAAACTCCGGGACAGGGCTGGCGGCTACACCTTC. Translated: CASKLRDRAGGYTF.

The chain combines TRBV6-4 with TRBJ2-3; the match to TRBD2 covers 10 bases. This CDR3 contains 15 residues. The V and J ends lost 5 bases and 9 bases, in that order; junction bases with no gene match: 11. Germline V gene lookup returns CDR1 MRHNA and CDR2 SNTAGT. For the CDR3, the DNA is TGTGCCAGCAGTCGACTAGCGGGTTCCATGGGGACGCAGTATTTT. Translation gives CASSRLAGSMGTQYF.

This clone was seen a single time. J is TRBJ2-1 and V is TRBV5-1, with TRBD2 matching 9 bases. The germline gives CDR1 SGHRS, CDR2 YFSETQ. Germline trimming cut 2 bases from V and 9 bases from J; bases unmatched to any gene: 9. The CDR3 runs 15 residues. CDR3 coding DNA: TGCGCCAGCAGCTTAGACGTAGCGGGAGCAACTGAGCAGTTCTTC. The encoded protein is CASSLDVAGATEQFF.